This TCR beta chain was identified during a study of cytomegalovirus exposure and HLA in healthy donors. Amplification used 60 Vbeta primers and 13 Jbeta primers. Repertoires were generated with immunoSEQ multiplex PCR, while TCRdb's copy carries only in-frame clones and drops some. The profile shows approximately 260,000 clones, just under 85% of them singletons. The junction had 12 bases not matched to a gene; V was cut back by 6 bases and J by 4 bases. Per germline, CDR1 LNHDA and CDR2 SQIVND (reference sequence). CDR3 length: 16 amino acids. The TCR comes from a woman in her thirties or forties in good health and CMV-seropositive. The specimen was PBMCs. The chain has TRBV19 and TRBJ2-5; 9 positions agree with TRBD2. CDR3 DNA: TGTGCCAGTAGGGGAACTAGCGGGCCGTGGGGAGAGACCCAGTACTTC. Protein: CASRGTSGPWGETQYF. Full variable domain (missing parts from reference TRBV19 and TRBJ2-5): DGGITQSPKYLFRKEGQNVTLSCEQNLNHDAMYWYRQDPGQGLRLIYYSQIVNDFQKGDIAEGYSVSREKKESFPLTVTSAQKNPTAFYLCASRGTSGPWGETQYFGPGTRLLVL.